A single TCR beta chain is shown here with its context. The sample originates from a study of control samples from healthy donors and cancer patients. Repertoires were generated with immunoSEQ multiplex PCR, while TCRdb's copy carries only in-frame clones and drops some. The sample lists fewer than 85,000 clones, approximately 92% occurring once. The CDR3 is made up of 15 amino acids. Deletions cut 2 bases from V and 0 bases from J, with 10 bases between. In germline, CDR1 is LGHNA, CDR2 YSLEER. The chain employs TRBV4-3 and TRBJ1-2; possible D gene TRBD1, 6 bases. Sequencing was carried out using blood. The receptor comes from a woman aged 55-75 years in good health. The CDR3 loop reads CASSQQQGPNYGYTF. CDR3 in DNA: TGCGCCAGCAGCCAACAACAGGGACCTAACTATGGCTACACCTTC.